This T cell receptor beta chain emerged from a study of shared clonotypes between healthy human individuals. TCRdb's table, derived via immunoSEQ multiplex PCR, lists solely in-frame clones and lacks some. In the table there are about half a million clones, approximately 78% of which are singletons. Germline loops: CDR1 SGHTA, CDR2 FQGNSA. The V gene lost 1 base and the J gene lost 2 bases, with 11 bases spanning the gap. The CDR3 consists of 15 residues. This sequence originates from a woman in her 40s in good health. Some clones in this sample may be carry-over from other donors' samples. The chain employs TRBV7-2 and TRBJ1-1; tentative D call: TRBD1 (5 bases). Sample: PBMCs. The CDR3, as DNA: TGTGCCAGCAGCTTAGACCCGACAGCAAACACTGAAGCTTTCTTT. It specifies CASSLDPTANTEAFF. Full variable domain (remainder filled in from reference TRBV7-2 and TRBJ1-1): GAGVSQSPSNKVTEKGKDVELRCDPISGHTALYWYRQSLGQGLEFLIYFQGNSAPDKSGLPSDRFSAERTGGSVSTLTIQRTQQEDSAVYLCASSLDPTANTEAFFGQGTRLTVV.